One and the same sample provided the 25 T cell receptor beta chains below, sequenced in a study of blood T cell repertoires in COVID-19. This table comes from immunoSEQ multiplex PCR, and its TCRdb copy is limited to in-frame clones, with some not included. The sample gives 360,000 or so clones, around 87% of which show up once; 6.5% is in the top ten. Sequenced material: peripheral blood. The receptors derive from a man in his late teens or twenties with active or convalescent COVID-19.

The chain combines TRBV3-1 (or the pseudogene TRBV3-2) with TRBJ2-5; tentative D call: TRBD2 (6 bases). This CDR3 region has 13 residues. V was clipped by 9 bases and J by 2 bases, with 13 bases between them. Germline V CDR1 and CDR2: LGHDT, YNNKEL (reference sequence). CDR3 bases: TGTGCCAGGGTTTGGGGGGTACAAGAGACCCAGTACTTC. It translates to CARVWGVQETQYF.

The rearrangement uses TRBV15 and TRBJ1-1; D gene uncertain. The CDR3 is 14 residues long. V was pared by 1 base and J by 7 bases, with 13 bases between. Germline CDR1 LNHNV, CDR2 YYDKDF (reference sequence). CDR3 in amino acids: CATSRGVALGEAFF. In nucleotides, the CDR3 is TGTGCCACCAGCAGAGGTGTAGCCCTAGGTGAAGCTTTCTTT.

To note about this clone: The junction does not match germline at one end; this may be a read error. This chain links TRBV24-1 with TRBJ2-6, with D tentatively TRBD1 (5 bases). Germline lookup yields CDR1 KGHDR and CDR2 SFDVKD. The CDR3 spans 16 residues. CDR3 region: CATSDPRGSGANVLTF. The DNA for the CDR3 is TGTGCCACCAGTGACCCAAGGGGCTCTGGGGCCAACGTGCTGACTTTC.

DNA of the CDR3: TGTGCCATCAGTGAGTCGATGGCCTCAAATGAAAAACTGTTTTTT. Translating it yields CAISESMASNEKLFF. This chain uses TRBV10-3 with TRBJ1-4; no clear D. The V gene lost 0 bases and the J gene lost 5 bases, with 10 bases spanning the gap. This CDR3 is 15 amino acids long. Germline CDR1 ENHRY, CDR2 SYGVKD.

The V and J genes are TRBV4-2 and TRBJ2-2, with D tentatively TRBD1 (6 bases). The CDR3 totals 15 residues. Per the germline V gene, CDR1 is LGHNA and CDR2 is YNFKEQ. Trimming took 0 bases from V and 6 from J, leaving 11 bases between them. This CDR3 is CASSQDAGEAGELFF. Here the CDR3 DNA reads TGTGCCAGCAGCCAAGATGCAGGGGAAGCCGGGGAGCTGTTTTTT.

The rearrangement links TRBV7-9 to TRBJ2-7; D remains unclear. The V gene's germline CDR1 is SEHNR and CDR2 FQNEAQ (reference sequence). This CDR3 spans 16 amino acids. Between the trimmed V and J ends, which lost 5 bases and 5 bases, there was a span of 22 bases. The CDR3 DNA follows: TGTGCCAGCAGCCCCATGGGTTTGGTCACGCAGGACGAGCAGTACTTC. This codes for CASSPMGLVTQDEQYF. Together with reference TRBV7-9 and TRBJ2-7, the CDR3 gives the full variable domain: DTGVSQNPRHKITKRGQNVTFRCDPISEHNRLYWYRQTLGQGPEFLTYFQNEAQLEKSRLLSDRFSAERPKGSFSTLEIQRTEQGDSAMYLCASSPMGLVTQDEQYFGPGTRLTVT.

The chain uses TRBV27 and TRBJ1-1; 11 bases are a match to TRBD1. The CDR3 has 14 amino acids. CDR1 and CDR2 (germline): MNHEY, SMNVEV (reference sequence). The V gene end was trimmed by 4 bases and the J gene end by 4 bases; junction bases not matched to a gene: 2. The CDR3 is CASSWGQGGTEAFF. DNA for the CDR3: TGTGCCAGCAGTTGGGGACAGGGGGGCACTGAAGCTTTCTTT.

This chain connects TRBV10-3 to TRBJ1-4; 9 nucleotides agree with TRBD1. The CDR3 spans 14 residues. With 10 bases clipped from V and 5 bases from J, the junction kept 8 bases outside the gene matches. Germline V CDR1 and CDR2: ENHRY, SYGVKD. The CDR3 here is CATRPGQGNEKLFF. As DNA, the CDR3 is TGTGCCACCAGACCGGGACAGGGAAATGAAAAACTGTTTTTT.

In this sample, this clone turned up a few times. The J gene is TRBJ2-7, the V gene TRBV6-6, with TRBD1 matching over 11 bases. The length of the CDR3 is 15 residues. CDR1 is MNHNY and CDR2 is SVGAGI in the germline V gene (reference sequence). J gave up 4 bases and V 6 bases, and 8 bases lay outside the gene matches. CDR3 sequence (DNA): TGTGCCAGCAGGAACGGGGGACAGGGGGGATACGAGCAGTACTTC. It translates to CASRNGGQGGYEQYF.

This chain joins TRBV27 and TRBJ2-3, with a possible D match to TRBD2 (6 bases). This CDR3 region has 12 residues. Germline assignment: CDR1 MNHEY and CDR2 SMNVEV (reference sequence). Trimming pared 10 bases from V and 2 bases from J, leaving 10 bases between. The CDR3 nucleotides are TGTGCCATCCGGGACTTCACAGATACGCAGTATTTT. Its translation: CAIRDFTDTQYF.

The rearrangement uses TRBV4-1 and TRBJ1-5; D is uncertain. Between the trimmed V and J ends, which lost 0 bases and 2 bases, there was a span of 11 bases. The length of the CDR3 is 16 residues. The germline gives CDR1 MGHRA, CDR2 YSYEKL. The CDR3 loop reads CASSQDTGSGNQPQHF. In nucleotides, the CDR3 is TGCGCCAGCAGCCAAGATACGGGTTCGGGCAATCAGCCCCAGCATTTT.

The chain is built from TRBV10-3 and TRBJ1-3, with TRBD1 identical over 7 bases. The V and J ends lost 1 base and 2 bases, in that order; junction bases with no gene match: 5. CDR1 and CDR2 from the germline V gene are ENHRY and SYGVKD. The CDR3 has 16 residues. The chain's CDR3 is CAISEWTGSTGNTIYF. Here the CDR3 DNA reads TGTGCCATCAGTGAGTGGACAGGAAGCACTGGAAACACCATATATTTT.

This rearrangement joins TRBV28 to TRBJ1-6; D is undetermined. V was shortened by 11 bases and J by 7 bases, with 15 bases between the two germline ends. The CDR3 totals 13 residues. Germline CDR1 is MDHEN and CDR2 is SYDVKM. The CDR3 reads CAAISPTNSPLHF. Here the CDR3 DNA reads TGTGCCGCCATAAGCCCCACGAATTCACCCCTCCACTTT.

This sequence joins TRBV6-5 and TRBJ1-5; no firm D call. The CDR3 contains 13 residues. Trimming shortened V by 6 bases and J by 0 bases, and 6 bases separated the two germline ends. In germline, CDR1 is MNHEY, CDR2 SVGAGI. In DNA, the CDR3 is TGTGCCAGCAGGGTGGCTAGCAATCAGCCCCAGCATTTT. Residues: CASRVASNQPQHF.

The J gene is TRBJ2-1, the V gene TRBV12-3 or TRBV12-4, with 7 bases identical to TRBD2. The CDR3 length is 13 residues. Losses at the gene ends were 6 bases for V and 10 bases for J; bases not matched to a gene: 9. The CDR3 DNA follows: TGTGCCAGCAGCCCCGGACTAGTTGGGGAGCAGTTCTTC. Its translation: CASSPGLVGEQFF.

The V gene is TRBV27, the J gene TRBJ2-2; tentative D call: TRBD1 (6 bases). Trimming left V 1 base short and J 0 bases short, with 15 bases between. The CDR3 is 18 residues long. CDR1 MNHEY and CDR2 SMNVEV come from the germline V gene (reference sequence). The CDR3 loop is CASSLFGDTGSNTGELFF. Written as DNA, the CDR3 is TGTGCCAGCAGTTTATTTGGGGACACTGGATCGAACACCGGGGAGCTGTTTTTT.

The rearrangement links TRBV4-3 to TRBJ1-2; 9 bases map to TRBD1. Unmatched junction bases numbered 16, after V lost 0 bases and J lost 8 bases. Germline CDR1 and CDR2: LGHNA and YSLEER. This CDR3 region has 18 residues. The CDR3 sequence is CASSQDRMEGQGSLGYTF. The CDR3 DNA sequence: TGCGCCAGCAGCCAAGACCGGATGGAAGGACAGGGGTCCCTCGGCTACACCTTC.

In its sample, this clone was seen once. The rearrangement uses TRBV3-1 (or the pseudogene TRBV3-2) and TRBJ2-5; 7 bases fit TRBD1. Germline trimming cut 0 bases from V and 2 bases from J; bases unmatched to any gene: 3. Looked up from germline, CDR1 is LGHDT and CDR2 is YNNKEL (reference sequence). The CDR3 spans 15 residues. The CDR3 reads CASSQDRDRQETQYF. The CDR3 bases are TGTGCCAGCAGCCAAGACAGGGACAGACAAGAGACCCAGTACTTC.

This clone was seen a single time. The V gene is TRBV3-1 (or the pseudogene TRBV3-2), the J gene TRBJ2-1; no definite D call. V lost 1 base and J 0 bases, leaving 10 bases between the germline ends. This CDR3 has 16 amino acids. CDR1 is LGHDT, CDR2 YNNKEL, per germline (reference sequence). The CDR3 sequence: CASSQGAPSSYNEQFF. The CDR3 DNA follows: TGTGCCAGCAGCCAAGGCGCCCCGAGCTCCTACAATGAGCAGTTCTTC.

The rearrangement uses TRBV5-1 and TRBJ1-4; 7 bases fit TRBD1. This CDR3 contains 15 residues. V shed 4 bases and J 7 bases; nucleotides not matched to a gene: 10. CDR1 and CDR2 from the germline V gene are SGHRS and YFSETQ. DNA for the CDR3: TGCGCCAGCAGCGTAGAGGGGGCCCCTCGTGAAAAACTGTTTTTT. Protein: CASSVEGAPREKLFF.

This clone has only one observation. V gene TRBV27 combines with J gene TRBJ1-2; 12 bases align to TRBD1. V dropped 6 bases and J dropped 10; count of bases not matched to a gene: 9. The CDR3 sequence is 14 residues long. The germline V gene has CDR1 MNHEY and CDR2 SMNVEV (reference sequence). CDR3 DNA sequence: TGTGCCAGCAGCTTGGGACAGGGGGCCTGGGACTACACCTTC. Amino acids: CASSLGQGAWDYTF.

V gene TRBV5-1 combines with J gene TRBJ1-3; maybe TRBD1 (5 bases). Trimming shortened V by 1 base and J by 4 bases, and 6 bases separated the two germline ends. This CDR3 is 13 amino acids long. Germline V gives CDR1 SGHRS, CDR2 YFSETQ. The DNA for the CDR3 is TGCGCCAGCAGCTTGCAGGGAGGAAACACCATATATTTT. Amino acid sequence: CASSLQGGNTIYF.

The chain combines TRBV5-4 with TRBJ2-7; D may be TRBD1 (5 bases). Germline assignment: CDR1 SGHNT and CDR2 YYREEE (reference sequence). V lost 4 bases and J lost 0, with 11 bases in between. CDR3 length: 14 residues. The CDR3, as DNA: TGTGCCAGCAGCAAACCAGGGCGCTCCTACGAGCAGTACTTC. It translates to CASSKPGRSYEQYF.

The CDR3: CASTQTGRFTEAFF. DNA for the CDR3: TGTGCCAGCACACAAACGGGGAGGTTCACTGAAGCTTTCTTT. This chain links TRBV5-4 with TRBJ1-1, with D unclear. Per germline, CDR1 SGHNT and CDR2 YYREEE (reference sequence). CDR3 length equals 14 residues. Deletions cut 6 bases from V and 4 bases from J, with 16 bases between.

The chain employs TRBV27 and TRBJ2-3; 13 nucleotides align to TRBD2. CDR1 MNHEY and CDR2 SMNVEV come from the germline V gene (reference sequence). V was pared by 6 bases and J by 0 bases, with 9 bases of the junction left unmatched. The CDR3 sequence is 18 residues long. This CDR3 reads CASRLGLAGFASTDTQYF. The CDR3 DNA is TGTGCCAGCAGACTGGGACTAGCGGGGTTTGCAAGCACAGATACGCAGTATTTT.